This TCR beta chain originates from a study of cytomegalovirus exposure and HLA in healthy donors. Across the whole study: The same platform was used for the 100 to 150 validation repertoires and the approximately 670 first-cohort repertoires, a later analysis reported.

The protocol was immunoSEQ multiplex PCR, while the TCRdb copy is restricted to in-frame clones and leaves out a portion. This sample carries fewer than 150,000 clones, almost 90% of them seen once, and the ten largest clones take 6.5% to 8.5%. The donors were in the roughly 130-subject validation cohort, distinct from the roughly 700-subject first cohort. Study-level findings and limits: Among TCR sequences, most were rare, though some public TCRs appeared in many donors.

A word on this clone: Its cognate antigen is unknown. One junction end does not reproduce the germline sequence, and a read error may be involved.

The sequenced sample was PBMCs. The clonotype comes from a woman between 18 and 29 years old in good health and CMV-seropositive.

CDR3 bases: TGTGCTAGCAGCCTACAGGGGGGAGCTAATGAAAAACTGTTTTTT. Protein product: CASSLQGGANEKLFF. The chain employs TRBV7-7 and TRBJ1-4; TRBD1 matches 8 bases. CDR1 and CDR2 from the germline V gene are SSHAT and FNYEAQ (reference sequence). This CDR3 comprises 15 residues.